The next 27 T cell receptor beta chains were all read from a single sample in a study of graft-versus-host responses after intestinal transplantation. Produced via immunoSEQ multiplex PCR; TCRdb's table is partial and in-frame only. There are roughly 120,000 clones in the sample; 85% to 95% occur only once, and approximately 0.11% lies in the top ten. These receptors have no identified antigens. The source was unstimulated CD4+ T cells sorted from spleen or lymph node cells, collected before intestinal transplant. These TCRs come from a human donor who received an intestinal transplant.

The chain carries TRBV6-5 and TRBJ1-4; D not resolved. The CDR3 consists of 13 residues. V was trimmed by 6 bases and J by 0 bases, leaving 5 bases between them. Germline V gene sequence: CDR1 MNHEY, CDR2 SVGAGI. The CDR3: CASRWSTNEKLFF. For the CDR3, the DNA is TGTGCCAGCAGGTGGTCAACTAATGAAAAACTGTTTTTT.

The V call is TRBV30, the J call TRBJ1-2, with D possibly being TRBD1 (6 bases). The germline V gene encodes CDR1 GTSNPN and CDR2 SVGIG (reference sequence). V was pared by 4 bases and J by 0 bases, with 12 bases between. The CDR3 length is 14 residues. Here the CDR3 DNA reads TGTGCCTGGACTTCGACAGGAACTAACTATGGCTACACCTTC. Its translation: CAWTSTGTNYGYTF.

The genes are TRBV6-1 and TRBJ2-5; 9 nucleotides agree with TRBD1. This CDR3 region has 15 residues. Germline V gives CDR1 MNHNS, CDR2 SASEGT. The J segment lost 5 bases and the V segment lost 7 bases, leaving 11 bases of the junction unmatched. Written as DNA, the CDR3 is TGTGCCAGCATACCTACCGGGACAGGGTGGGAGACCCAGTACTTC. Amino acids: CASIPTGTGWETQYF.

The chain couples TRBV6-5 to TRBJ2-7; TRBD1 matches 9 bases. Germline V lookup: CDR1 MNHEY, CDR2 SVGAGI. This CDR3 region has 14 residues. The V gene end was trimmed by 4 bases and the J gene end by 3 bases; junction bases not matched to a gene: 4. The CDR3 is CASSSLTGGYEQYF. The CDR3 DNA sequence: TGTGCCAGCAGTTCCCTGACAGGGGGCTACGAGCAGTACTTC.

The chain is built from TRBV29-1 and TRBJ1-1, with D possibly being TRBD1 (6 bases). From germline, CDR1 is SQVTM and CDR2 ANQGSEA. This CDR3 region has 13 residues. Trimming removed 7 bases from V and 5 bases from J, with 17 bases in between. CDR3 nucleotides: TGCAGCGGGGGGGGGACATCAGGGACTGAAGCTTTCTTT. Its translation: CSGGGTSGTEAFF.

The V and J genes are TRBV15 and TRBJ1-1, with TRBD1 matching 8 bases. CDR1 and CDR2 from the germline V gene are LNHNV and YYDKDF (reference sequence). There are 15 residues in the CDR3. V shed 1 base and J 4 bases; nucleotides not matched to a gene: 5. CDR3 in amino acids: CATSRGTTGGTEAFF. The CDR3, as DNA: TGTGCCACCAGCAGAGGGACCACAGGGGGCACTGAAGCTTTCTTT.

This chain links TRBV6-5 with TRBJ2-5; D is unresolved. Germline V lookup: CDR1 MNHEY, CDR2 SVGAGI. Trimming stripped 7 bases from V and 5 bases from J, with 11 bases between. The CDR3 is 12 residues long. The chain's CDR3 is CASKNPRETQYF. CDR3 sequence (DNA): TGTGCCAGCAAAAACCCTCGGGAGACCCAGTACTTC.

This rearrangement joins TRBV10-3 to TRBJ2-7, with D unclear. The CDR3 has 14 amino acids. CDR1 ENHRY and CDR2 SYGVKD come from the germline V gene. Trimming removed 0 bases from V and 2 bases from J, with 8 bases in between. The CDR3 nucleotides read TGTGCCATCAGTGAGTCTCCGCGCCCCTACGAGCAGTACTTC. Its protein product is CAISESPRPYEQYF.

The V gene is TRBV6-5, the J gene TRBJ2-2, with 7 bases identical to TRBD2. Germline CDR1 and CDR2: MNHEY and SVGAGI. Trimming at V came to 3 bases and at J to 6 bases, leaving 4 bases not matched to a gene. The CDR3 has 14 amino acids. The CDR3, as DNA: TGTGCCAGCAGTTATCGGGGGGAGGCCGGGGAGCTGTTTTTT. It is translated as CASSYRGEAGELFF.

This clone appeared once. The genes are TRBV18 and TRBJ1-3, with D unresolved. The germline V gene has CDR1 KGHSH and CDR2 LQKENI. Deletions cut 0 bases from V and 0 bases from J, with 9 bases between. The CDR3 consists of 16 residues. CDR3 amino acids: CASSPPVSSSGNTIYF. CDR3 DNA: TGTGCCAGCTCACCACCGGTCAGTAGCTCTGGAAACACCATATATTTT.

The rearrangement links TRBV15 to TRBJ2-7; maybe TRBD1 (6 bases). Germline-derived CDR1 and CDR2 are LNHNV and YYDKDF (reference sequence). V was shortened by 4 bases and J by 4 bases, with 11 bases between the two germline ends. This CDR3 has 13 residues. CDR3 sequence: CATSKQGKYEQYF. As DNA, the CDR3 is TGTGCCACCAGCAAACAGGGTAAATACGAGCAGTACTTC. The variable domain in full, completed from reference TRBV15 and TRBJ2-7, reads DAMVIQNPRYQVTQFGKPVTLSCSQTLNHNVMYWYQQKSSQAPKLLFHYYDKDFNNEADTPDNFQSRRPNTSFCFLDIRSPGLGDTAMYLCATSKQGKYEQYFGPGTRLTVT.

The CDR3 region has the DNA TGTGCCAGCAGTTACTCTAGGCAGGCCAAGCAGCCCCAGCATTTT. It codes for CASSYSRQAKQPQHF. The chain uses TRBV6-5 and TRBJ1-5, with D uncertain. Looked up from germline, CDR1 is MNHEY and CDR2 is SVGAGI. Trimming stripped 0 bases from V and 7 bases from J, with 13 bases between. This CDR3 is built from 15 residues.

The V call is TRBV5-4, the J call TRBJ2-7, with a tentative D call TRBD1 (7 bases). Germline values: CDR1 SGHNT, CDR2 YYREEE (reference sequence). This CDR3 has 16 residues. V was trimmed by 2 bases and J by 2 bases, leaving 17 bases between them. CDR3 in DNA: TGTGCCAGCAGCTTAGGGGGCGGGACAGCAACCTACGAGCAGTACTTC. Translating gives CASSLGGGTATYEQYF.

This chain joins TRBV27 and TRBJ2-3; TRBD1 matches 7 bases. The ends lost 5 bases at V and 6 bases at J; junction bases unmatched: 5. Looked up from germline, CDR1 is MNHEY and CDR2 is SMNVEV (reference sequence). The CDR3 has 13 residues. The DNA of the CDR3 is TGTGCCAGCAGTGACAGGGCTCGGGATACGCAGTATTTT. This codes for CASSDRARDTQYF.

The chain couples TRBV13 to TRBJ2-1; D remains unclear. Trimming took 5 bases from V and 5 from J, leaving 19 bases between them. Germline V gives CDR1 PRHDT, CDR2 FYEKMQ (reference sequence). The CDR3 is 16 residues long. CDR3 amino acids: CASSAGGFSGDNEQFF. The CDR3 DNA sequence: TGTGCCAGCAGCGCCGGCGGTTTCTCGGGCGACAATGAGCAGTTCTTC.

The rearrangement uses TRBV4-2 and TRBJ2-7; 8 positions match TRBD2. Germline loops: CDR1 LGHNA, CDR2 YNFKEQ. The CDR3 consists of 16 residues. The junction had 6 bases not matched to a gene; V was cut back by 0 bases and J by 2 bases. The CDR3: CASSQDQAGGTYEQYF. CDR3 nucleotides: TGTGCCAGCAGCCAAGATCAGGCGGGAGGTACCTACGAGCAGTACTTC.

The chain uses TRBV6-5 and TRBJ1-1; a possible D gene is TRBD1 (5 bases). Trimming removed 6 bases from V and 5 bases from J, with 16 bases in between. This CDR3 spans 14 amino acids. Germline V lookup: CDR1 MNHEY, CDR2 SVGAGI. CDR3 nucleotides: TGTGCCAGCAGGGGGGGGATTAGTGGGACTGAAGCTTTCTTT. Residues: CASRGGISGTEAFF.

The chain links TRBV30 to TRBJ1-1; TRBD1 might be the D (5 bases). Germline V gene data show CDR1 as GTSNPN and CDR2 as SVGIG (reference sequence). CDR3 length equals 13 residues. Trimming removed 3 bases from V and 6 bases from J, with 14 bases in between. The CDR3 loop is CAWSAPLGAEAFF. For the CDR3, the DNA is TGTGCCTGGAGCGCCCCGCTGGGGGCTGAAGCTTTCTTT.

V and J are TRBV29-1 and TRBJ2-2; 7 nucleotides match TRBD2. The ends lost 5 bases at V and 7 bases at J; junction bases unmatched: 10. The V gene's germline CDR1 is SQVTM and CDR2 ANQGSEA. This CDR3 region has 14 residues. The DNA for the CDR3 is TGCAGCGTTCGGGGGGTTAAGGAGGGCGGGGAGCTGTTTTTT. Its protein product is CSVRGVKEGGELFF.

The sample holds a few counts of this clone. This rearrangement joins TRBV5-1 to TRBJ2-3, with D unclear. Germline values: CDR1 SGHRS, CDR2 YFSETQ. The CDR3 loop spans 13 amino acids. The ends were cut back, 5 bases at V and 7 bases at J, with 14 bases in the middle. CDR3 amino acids: CASSVAIPHTQYF. The DNA for the CDR3 is TGCGCCAGCAGTGTGGCTATCCCCCATACGCAGTATTTT.

The chain uses TRBV6-5 and TRBJ2-7; D is unclear. The V gene lost 3 bases and the J gene lost 1 base, with 10 bases spanning the gap. The CDR3 length is 14 residues. Germline V gene sequence: CDR1 MNHEY, CDR2 SVGAGI. This chain's CDR3 is CASSYRANSYEQYF. CDR3 nucleotide sequence: TGTGCCAGCAGTTATCGGGCCAATTCCTACGAGCAGTACTTC.

This clone was seen just once. This chain uses TRBV7-9 with TRBJ1-4, with unresolved D. The CDR3 contains 14 residues. Trimming removed 5 bases from V and 5 bases from J, with 12 bases in between. The V gene's germline CDR1 is SEHNR and CDR2 FQNEAQ (reference sequence). CDR3: CASSRDLLNEKLFF. In DNA form, the CDR3 reads TGTGCCAGCAGCCGTGACTTACTGAATGAAAAACTGTTTTTT.

The chain couples TRBV5-6 to TRBJ1-2; D not resolved. The CDR3 totals 14 residues. The V gene's germline CDR1 is SGHDT and CDR2 YYEEEE. Trimming pared 1 base from V and 4 bases from J, leaving 11 bases between. The CDR3 reads CASSLNSLVYGYTF. Written as DNA, the CDR3 is TGTGCCAGCAGCTTGAACTCCCTTGTCTATGGCTACACCTTC. Looking up the rest from reference TRBV5-6 and TRBJ1-2 gives the full variable domain: DAGVTQSPTHLIKTRGQQVTLRCSPKSGHDTVSWYQQALGQGPQFIFQYYEEEERQRGNFPDRFSGHQFPNYSSELNVNALLLGDSALYLCASSLNSLVYGYTFGSGTRLTVV.

This rearrangement joins TRBV19 to TRBJ2-7, with TRBD2 identical over 8 bases. The V gene end was trimmed by 5 bases and the J gene end by 0 bases; junction bases not matched to a gene: 9. The CDR3 has 16 amino acids. Germline V gives CDR1 LNHDA, CDR2 SQIVND (reference sequence). CDR3 sequence: CASSGSGRHSSYEQYF. The CDR3 coding sequence is TGTGCCAGTAGTGGGAGCGGGAGACATAGCTCCTACGAGCAGTACTTC.

In this sample, this clone turned up once. The V gene is TRBV7-3, the J gene TRBJ2-7; TRBD1 agrees at 11 bases. CDR3 size: 15 residues. Germline values: CDR1 SGHTA, CDR2 FQGTGA. Trimming took 5 bases from V and 6 from J; bases not matched to a gene: 9. CDR3 residues: CASSLTGTGGAEQYF. The CDR3 region has the DNA TGTGCCAGCAGCCTGACCGGGACAGGGGGTGCCGAGCAGTACTTC.

This chain connects TRBV10-1 to TRBJ2-7, with a possible D match to TRBD1 (5 bases). This CDR3 is 13 amino acids long. Per the germline V gene, CDR1 is WNHNN and CDR2 is SYGVQD (reference sequence). The V end was cut by 5 bases, the J end by 5 bases, with 13 bases between. CDR3 sequence: CASSPRVLNEQYF. CDR3 sequence (DNA): TGCGCCAGCAGTCCCAGGGTCCTCAACGAGCAGTACTTC.

The chain combines TRBV4-1 with TRBJ1-4, with 9 bases aligning to TRBD1. Looked up from germline, CDR1 is MGHRA and CDR2 is YSYEKL. Germline trimming cut 4 bases from V and 3 bases from J; bases unmatched to any gene: 6. The CDR3 spans 16 residues. In nucleotides, the CDR3 is TGCGCCAGCAGCCTCCAGGACAGGGGATCTAATGAAAAACTGTTTTTT. Translating it yields CASSLQDRGSNEKLFF.